This TCR beta chain originates from a study of T-cell reconstitution after alpha-beta-depleted transplantation in children. This clonotype came up many times. Its antigen is still unknown. Study-level results: Surviving recipient T cells and thymic progenitors produced the high day-60 TCRbeta diversity seen in some patients. T-cell counts and diversity at one year following transplant were attributed mainly to newly produced T cells.

For TCRbeta, the library was prepared with unique molecular identifiers. TCRdb redid the calling of the PCR reads with MiXCR, one entry per CDR3 protein. The table includes a few hundred thousand distinct CDR3 sequences, about 9.9% detected once. The germline V gene encodes CDR1 SGHAT and CDR2 FQNNGV. Trimming removed 1 base at V and 5 bases at J, with 11 bases between. The CDR3 totals 14 residues. The chain has TRBV11-2 and TRBJ2-5; D perhaps matches TRBD1 (7 bases). This clonotype originated in a male patient aged 2 to 10 who had a stem cell transplant for chronic granulomatous disease, so the T cells may come from the graft donor. The material sequenced was peripheral blood, taken 180 days after TCRalphabeta/CD19-depleted stem cell transplant. The CDR3 reads CASSLGPGGETQYF. The DNA for the CDR3 is TGTGCCAGCAGCTTAGGCCCAGGGGGGGAGACCCAGTACTTC.